The rows below give T cell receptor beta chains drawn from one sample of a study of T cell responses to AZD1222 COVID-19 vaccine. TCRdb's table, derived via immunoSEQ multiplex PCR, lists solely in-frame clones and lacks some. The repertoire consists of roughly 170,000 clones, with 90% occurring once and the leading ten covering approximately 3%. Specimen: peripheral blood, collected on day 0 of AZD1222 vaccination. All receptors come from an adult in good health. CDR3s include the opening cysteine and the closing phenylalanine or tryptophan. D genes are given only for firm matches.

D gene	V gene	CDR3 protein
NA	TRBV11-2	CASSSRTRGGRDTQYF
NA	TRBV7-2	CASSDPLSPLHF
TRBD1	TRBV18	CASSRDRGSQETQYF
NA	TRBV15	CATSPDKNYGYTF
TRBD1	TRBV19	CASRDRATTNEKLFF
NA	TRBV5-4	CASSLRSGPPSLYGYTF
NA	TRBV5-6	CASRPRATIQETQYF
NA	TRBV10-3	CAIGRAPSPIESEQYF
NA	TRBV7-2	CASSLVAGDNSPLHF
TRBD2	TRBV6-5	CASSPGTSGYEQYF
NA	TRBV4-2	CASSQEWTGELFF
TRBD2	TRBV9	CASSVTGTTLTDTQYF
NA	TRBV7-8	CASSRGVTDYTGELFF
NA	TRBV5-1	CASSPNRDMSSYEQYF
NA	TRBV5-1	CASSPRWGGGGNEQFF
NA	TRBV7-7	CASSRVAPWSSYNSPLHF
NA	TRBV7-6	CASRKVETQYF
NA	TRBV14	CASSPPPRLQGYKNIQYF
TRBD2	TRBV7-7	CASSLALAGGPETQYF
NA	TRBV3-1/TRBV3-2	CASRGRGTSYEQYF
NA	TRBV7-2	CASSLRGGNTGELFF
NA	TRBV5-6	CASSLAPGAPDTQYF
TRBD2	TRBV6-5	CASSSRQAGVHEQYF
NA	TRBV2	CASTGHRTEAFF
NA	TRBV7-2	CASSLRTEYYGYTF
NA	TRBV5-6	CASSLGGYEQYF
NA	TRBV5-8	CASSLAREQFF
NA	TRBV7-2	CASSLVVARDNIQYF
NA	TRBV27	CASSLVAGPYGYTF
TRBD1	TRBV29-1	CSVDLGGQAHRDSPLHF
TRBD2	TRBV7-6	CASSPVGGGTDTQYF
NA	TRBV18	CASSPLFTYEQYF
TRBD1	TRBV7-3	CASSINFGQGSDEQFF
NA	TRBV5-1	CASSPSGPGTQYF
TRBD1	TRBV10-3	CAIRETGLYEQYF
TRBD2	TRBV7-2	CASSPRGGFGKYEQYF
NA	TRBV7-3	CASSLRFVLRYSYEQYF
NA	TRBV5-1	CASSLDAGAGYEQYF
NA	TRBV5-8	CASSLGGLPRTDTQYF
NA	TRBV28	CASSLGGAQIYGYTF
NA	TRBV5-8	CASSTDRPDQPQHF
TRBD1	TRBV19	CASSIDTGGAHNEQFF
TRBD2	TRBV3-1/TRBV3-2	CASSPLGGGRETQYF
NA	TRBV5-1	CASKGGGPYNSPLHF
NA	TRBV3-1/TRBV3-2	CASSQVGGYGYTF
TRBD1	TRBV19	CASSIGPGTGFYEQYF
NA	TRBV11-2	CASSHPRTGLVSYEQYF
TRBD2	TRBV2	CAGGVRQETQYF
TRBD2	TRBV29-1	CSGGGTGELFF
TRBD1	TRBV5-1	CASSTGTGIDEAFF
NA	TRBV7-9	CASERGNEQFF
NA	TRBV2	CATGGEVNEKLFF
NA	TRBV9	CASSVDNRGMGYTF
NA	TRBV7-3	CASSLLPGAVTDTQYF
NA	TRBV29-1	CSVVGGEVYEQYF